This T cell receptor beta chain was sequenced during a study of post-analysis software for immune sequencing data. Points from the study as a whole: Elevated frequency relative to controls characterized several TRBV segments in patients, TRBV5-6, TRBV5-1 and TRBV20-1 among them.

The library was made from cDNA and included unique molecular identifiers. MiXCR was run by TCRdb on the PCR reads, yielding one entry per CDR3 protein. This sample has some 240,000 distinct CDR3 sequences, with 35% to 45% found just once. This CDR3 contains 15 residues. CDR1 and CDR2 (germline): DFQATT, SNEGSKA (reference sequence). V was clipped by 5 bases and J by 4 bases; unmatched bases: 10. This clonotype was seen a handful of times. Its specificity is not known. The clonotype was recovered from a girl aged 10 to 17 with multiple sclerosis. The rearrangement uses TRBV20-1 and TRBJ1-5; 8 bases map to TRBD1. Sequences were obtained from blood. The chain's CDR3 is CSAGNRGERNQPQHF. CDR3 coding DNA: TGCAGTGCTGGAAACAGGGGGGAGAGAAATCAGCCCCAGCATTTT.